What follows are 17 T cell receptor beta chains derived from one specimen sequenced in a study of blood T cell repertoires in COVID-19. Method: immunoSEQ multiplex PCR; TCRdb's copy keeps in-frame clones and lacks some. The data contain some 160,000 clones, around 89% of them singletons. The sequencing sample was made of PBMCs or T cells enriched from blood (not recorded which). These receptor sequences come from a woman aged 45-60 years who had recovered from COVID-19.

The genes are TRBV18 and TRBJ2-7; TRBD1 matches at 10 bases. J lost 3 bases, V lost 3 bases, and 5 bases had no gene match. Germline V lookup: CDR1 KGHSH, CDR2 LQKENI. The CDR3 runs to 15 residues. The CDR3 DNA sequence: TGTGCCAGCTCACCCAGACAGGGGGCCAACTACGAGCAGTACTTC. It is translated as CASSPRQGANYEQYF.

The J gene is TRBJ2-3, the V gene TRBV6-4, with 11 bases fitting TRBD2. Germline V lookup: CDR1 MRHNA, CDR2 SNTAGT. The CDR3 loop spans 17 amino acids. V trimming: 6 bases; J trimming: 3 bases; junction bases outside the gene matches: 11. DNA for the CDR3: TGTGCCAGCAGCCGTAGCGGGGGGGCCGGGAGGACAGATACGCAGTATTTT. Protein: CASSRSGGAGRTDTQYF.

The chain uses TRBV7-2 and TRBJ2-1; 7 bases line up with TRBD2. Germline V lookup: CDR1 SGHTA, CDR2 FQGNSA. CDR3 length: 16 amino acids. The V segment lost 3 bases and the J segment 2 bases; nucleotides outside the gene matches: 7. This chain's CDR3 is CASSFSGGGTYNEQFF. CDR3 coding DNA: TGTGCCAGCAGCTTTAGTGGGGGGGGGACCTACAATGAGCAGTTCTTC.

This chain uses TRBV5-8 with TRBJ1-5; 7 bases agree with TRBD1. V lost 4 bases and J lost 2; bases outside the gene matches: 15. Germline V CDR1 and CDR2: SGHTS, YDEGEE. The CDR3 loop spans 18 amino acids. CDR3 DNA sequence: TGTGCCAGCAGCACTGCGGGACAGACTACGGGTGGCAATCAGCCCCAGCATTTT. As protein: CASSTAGQTTGGNQPQHF. The full variable domain, completed using reference TRBV5-8 and TRBJ1-5, is EAGVTQSPTHLIKTRGQQATLRCSPISGHTSVYWYQQALGLGLQFLLWYDEGEERNRGNFPPRFSGRQFPNYSSELNVNALELEDSALYLCASSTAGQTTGGNQPQHFGDGTRLSIL.

This clone appeared a few times. CDR3 nucleotides: TGTGCCAGCAGCAGGGGTGGAGAGGGAAACACCATATATTTT. Its protein is CASSRGGEGNTIYF. V and J are TRBV6-5 and TRBJ1-3, with a tentative D call TRBD1 (6 bases). Trimming removed 6 bases from V and 4 bases from J, with 13 bases in between. Looked up from germline, CDR1 is MNHEY and CDR2 is SVGAGI. The CDR3 has 14 residues.

The chain combines TRBV7-9 with TRBJ1-2; 8 bases agree with TRBD1. The CDR3 is 15 amino acids. Germline CDR1 reads SEHNR; CDR2 reads FQNEAQ (reference sequence). The J segment lost 8 bases and the V segment lost 2 bases, leaving 10 bases of the junction unmatched. The CDR3 DNA is TGTGCCAGCAGCTTATTTCCAGGGGGCAGTGGGGGCTACACCTTC. This gives the protein CASSLFPGGSGGYTF.

The chain is built from TRBV5-4 and TRBJ2-2; 8 bases match TRBD1. Germline values: CDR1 SGHNT, CDR2 YYREEE (reference sequence). CDR3 length: 16 amino acids. Trimming at V came to 4 bases and at J to 4 bases, leaving 9 bases not matched to a gene. This chain's CDR3 is CASSPRTGQGTGELFF. In nucleotides, the CDR3 is TGTGCCAGCAGCCCTAGGACAGGACAGGGCACCGGGGAGCTGTTTTTT.

The chain combines TRBV6-2 or TRBV6-3 with TRBJ2-3; 7 bases agree with TRBD2. The CDR3 is 18 amino acids. With V trimmed by 0 bases and J by 0 bases, 9 bases remained unmatched. The germline V gene has CDR1 MNHEY and CDR2 SVGEGT. The DNA for the CDR3 is TGTGCCAGCAGTTACTCGAGGGCTAGCGGACCTAGCACAGATACGCAGTATTTT. The encoded protein is CASSYSRASGPSTDTQYF.

The V gene is TRBV11-1, the J gene TRBJ2-3; 13 positions agree with TRBD2. The CDR3 sequence is 16 residues long. Germline values: CDR1 SGHAT, CDR2 FQDESV (reference sequence). The junction had 3 bases not matched to a gene; V was cut back by 5 bases and J by 1 base. The CDR3 spells CASSGGLAGGTDTQYF. DNA for the CDR3: TGTGCCAGCAGCGGCGGACTAGCGGGGGGCACAGATACGCAGTATTTT.

This clone has a single count. The rearrangement uses TRBV19 and TRBJ1-5; 10 bases agree with TRBD1. V shed 5 bases and J 3 bases; nucleotides not matched to a gene: 7. The CDR3 is 16 amino acids. The V gene's germline CDR1 is LNHDA and CDR2 SQIVND (reference sequence). CDR3 in DNA: TGTGCCAGTAGTGCCGGGGACAGGGGAAACAATCAGCCCCAGCATTTT. It is translated as CASSAGDRGNNQPQHF.

J is TRBJ2-7 and V is TRBV30; 8 positions agree with TRBD1. V lost 2 bases and J lost 7; bases outside the gene matches: 22. CDR1 is GTSNPN and CDR2 is SVGIG in the germline V gene (reference sequence). The CDR3 extends over 18 amino acids. DNA for the CDR3: TGTGCCTGGAGTATGGCCGGGACAGGTCCGGGTAACCTAAGGGAGCAGTACTTC. Translation: CAWSMAGTGPGNLREQYF.

The chain combines TRBV24-1 with TRBJ2-2; 8 bases align to TRBD2. The J segment lost 1 base and the V segment lost 7 bases, leaving 4 bases of the junction unmatched. The germline V gene has CDR1 KGHDR and CDR2 SFDVKD. CDR3 length equals 15 residues. CDR3 nucleotides: TGTGCCACCAGCGGACGGGGGGGGAACACCGGGGAGCTGTTTTTT. As protein: CATSGRGGNTGELFF.

This clone has only one observation. The J gene is TRBJ2-1, the V gene TRBV5-4, with a tentative D call TRBD1 (6 bases). The germline V and J ends were trimmed by 2 bases and 3 bases, with 18 bases remaining between them. Germline lookup yields CDR1 SGHNT and CDR2 YYREEE (reference sequence). The CDR3 covers 17 residues. This chain's CDR3 is CASSLVILGQFYNEQFF. For the CDR3, the DNA is TGTGCCAGCAGCTTAGTAATCTTAGGACAGTTCTACAATGAGCAGTTCTTC.

The rearrangement joins TRBV6-5 to TRBJ2-5; possible D gene TRBD1, 5 bases. Germline V gene data show CDR1 as MNHEY and CDR2 as SVGAGI. Trimming shortened V by 1 base and J by 2 bases, and 8 bases separated the two germline ends. The length of the CDR3 is 14 residues. CDR3 sequence: CASSYFGAQETQYF. CDR3 in DNA: TGTGCCAGCAGTTACTTTGGGGCACAAGAGACCCAGTACTTC.

The V and J genes are TRBV24-1 and TRBJ1-5; D is ambiguous. The CDR3 totals 13 residues. Germline assignment: CDR1 KGHDR and CDR2 SFDVKD. V was cut by 2 bases and J by 9 bases, with 10 bases left in between. The CDR3 spells CATSDSYNRPQHF. DNA for the CDR3: TGTGCCACCAGTGATTCTTATAATAGGCCCCAGCATTTT.

The V gene is TRBV11-1, the J gene TRBJ2-7, with 7 bases fitting TRBD2. The V gene end was trimmed by 3 bases and the J gene end by 0 bases; junction bases not matched to a gene: 2. The CDR3 loop spans 14 amino acids. Germline CDR1 reads SGHAT; CDR2 reads FQDESV (reference sequence). CDR3 sequence: CASSLRTSSYEQYF. The CDR3 DNA reads TGTGCCAGCAGCTTGAGGACTAGCTCCTACGAGCAGTACTTC. The full variable domain, in which reference TRBV11-1 and TRBJ2-7 provide the parts outside the CDR3, is EAEVAQSPRYKITEKSQAVAFWCDPISGHATLYWYRQILGQGPELLVQFQDESVVDDSQLPKDRFSAERLKGVDSTLKIQPAELGDSAMYLCASSLRTSSYEQYFGPGTRLTVT.

The chain couples TRBV14 to TRBJ1-1; 9 nucleotides agree with TRBD1. CDR3 length equals 13 residues. V dropped 3 bases and J dropped 4; count of bases not matched to a gene: 0. Germline V CDR1 and CDR2: SGHDN, FVKESK. In DNA form, the CDR3 reads TGTGCCAGCAGCCAGGACAGGGGCACTGAAGCTTTCTTT. The encoded protein is CASSQDRGTEAFF.